Listed here are 10 T cell receptor beta chains from one sample, sequenced in a study of blood T cell repertoires in COVID-19. Sequencing was performed with immunoSEQ multiplex PCR; in TCRdb, only in-frame clones are kept and a portion is missing. The table includes about 200,000 clones, approximately 86% detected once. Sequenced: PBMCs or T cells enriched from blood (not recorded which). These receptors were obtained from a woman aged 25 to 45 who had recovered from COVID-19.

This sequence joins TRBV19 and TRBJ2-7, with TRBD2 matching over 9 bases. CDR3 length equals 15 residues. Per germline, CDR1 LNHDA and CDR2 SQIVND (reference sequence). Trimming cost V 5 bases and J 2 bases; bases outside gene matches: 7. This chain's CDR3 is CASSPPLAGTYEQYF. In DNA, the CDR3 is TGTGCCAGTAGTCCCCCGCTAGCGGGGACCTACGAGCAGTACTTC.

The rearrangement joins TRBV14 to TRBJ1-4; 9 bases match TRBD1. The CDR3 consists of 16 residues. V shed 0 bases and J 8 bases; nucleotides not matched to a gene: 7. CDR1 and CDR2 (germline): SGHDN, FVKESK. DNA for the CDR3: TGTGCCAGCAGCCAAGATCGTGGGACAGGGAACGAAAAACTGTTTTTT. Protein sequence: CASSQDRGTGNEKLFF.

This clone was observed a handful of times. The chain links TRBV5-1 to TRBJ2-7; maybe TRBD2 (5 bases). The CDR3 is made up of 15 amino acids. V dropped 0 bases and J dropped 0 bases, with 10 bases sitting between them. The germline V gene has CDR1 SGHRS and CDR2 YFSETQ. The CDR3 bases are TGCGCCAGCAGCTTGGGGGCGGGTAACTCCTACGAGCAGTACTTC. Its protein product is CASSLGAGNSYEQYF.

The chain combines TRBV14 with TRBJ1-5, with TRBD1 matching 9 bases. The CDR3 consists of 16 residues. Per the germline V gene, CDR1 is SGHDN and CDR2 is FVKESK. Trimming took 1 base from V and 6 from J; bases not matched to a gene: 7. DNA for the CDR3: TGTGCCAGCAGCCAAGGGGGACAGGGTGTGGGTCAGCCCCAGCATTTT. It codes for CASSQGGQGVGQPQHF.

The rearrangement uses TRBV5-1 and TRBJ2-7; no firm D call. CDR1 and CDR2 (germline): SGHRS, YFSETQ. V lost 4 bases and J lost 1, with 15 bases in between. The CDR3 runs to 15 residues. The CDR3 nucleotides read TGCGCCAGCAGCGGTATCTCCCTAGATTCCTACGAGCAGTACTTC. As protein: CASSGISLDSYEQYF. Full variable domain (missing parts from reference TRBV5-1 and TRBJ2-7): KAGVTQTPRYLIKTRGQQVTLSCSPISGHRSVSWYQQTPGQGLQFLFEYFSETQRNKGNFPGRFSGRQFSNSRSEMNVSTLELGDSALYLCASSGISLDSYEQYFGPGTRLTVT.

The rearrangement links TRBV19 to TRBJ1-2; 7 bases are a match to TRBD1. Trimming took 4 bases from V and 2 from J; bases not matched to a gene: 7. CDR1 and CDR2 (germline): LNHDA, SQIVND (reference sequence). The CDR3 sequence is 15 residues long. CDR3 DNA sequence: TGTGCCAGTAGTACGACAGGGTCGGAGAACTATGGCTACACCTTC. Translation gives CASSTTGSENYGYTF. Variable domain in full (rest from reference TRBV19 and TRBJ1-2): DGGITQSPKYLFRKEGQNVTLSCEQNLNHDAMYWYRQDPGQGLRLIYYSQIVNDFQKGDIAEGYSVSREKKESFPLTVTSAQKNPTAFYLCASSTTGSENYGYTFGSGTRLTVV.

CDR3 loop: CATSDLGTQYF. DNA of the CDR3: TGTGCCACCAGTGATCTCGGGACCCAGTACTTC. V and J are TRBV24-1 and TRBJ2-5; unclear D gene. The CDR3 contains 11 residues. Germline V gives CDR1 KGHDR, CDR2 SFDVKD. V lost 3 bases and J lost 7, with 5 bases in between.

This chain uses TRBV6-4 with TRBJ2-7; TRBD1 might be the D (6 bases). Germline assignment: CDR1 MRHNA and CDR2 SNTAGT. This CDR3 spans 13 amino acids. With 5 bases removed from V and 4 bases from J, the gap between germline ends came to 12 bases. The CDR3 sequence: CASSHSQGYEQYF. CDR3 DNA sequence: TGTGCCAGCAGTCATTCACAGGGTTACGAGCAGTACTTC.

The rearrangement joins TRBV6-5 to TRBJ2-4; weak D call: TRBD1 (6 bases). The germline CDR1 and CDR2 sequences are MNHEY and SVGAGI. The CDR3 consists of 14 residues. Trimming removed 6 bases at V and 11 bases at J, with 20 bases between. CDR3 sequence: CASSLGQQMILQYF. CDR3 bases: TGTGCCAGCAGCCTCGGACAGCAGATGATCCTTCAGTACTTC.

This clone appeared a single time. The rearrangement links TRBV5-1 to TRBJ1-4; D remains ambiguous. CDR1 SGHRS and CDR2 YFSETQ come from the germline V gene. V lost 0 bases and J lost 5, with 11 bases in between. This CDR3 comprises 15 residues. CDR3 amino acids: CASSLEVGSNEKLFF. CDR3 in DNA: TGCGCCAGCAGCTTGGAAGTCGGGTCGAATGAAAAACTGTTTTTT.